This T cell receptor (beta chain) emerged from a study of cytomegalovirus exposure and HLA in healthy donors. This CDR3 comprises 12 residues. Germline CDR1 is LNHDA and CDR2 is SQIVND (reference sequence). With 60 Vbeta and 13 Jbeta primers, the PCR was carried out. Measured with immunoSEQ multiplex PCR; TCRdb has only the in-frame clones, and not every one. Among some 170,000 clones listed, roughly four fifths were seen once. The donors, nominally healthy at sampling, likely had unrecorded immune exposures. Study-level points and caveats: When analyzed later, a missense DCLRE1C variant was found to be linked to TCR beta V- and J-gene trimming. Later work found most CMV-associated TCR beta chains apparently HLA-restricted.

Concerning this clone: Its cognate antigen is unknown.

This chain connects TRBV19 to TRBJ2-5; 10 nucleotides align to TRBD1. The J call may be faulty, since TRBJ2-7 better matches the DNA end. This receptor was obtained from a woman aged 18-29 years in good health and CMV-seronegative. Sample: PBMCs. CDR3 protein: CASRDRGYEQYF. The CDR3 DNA reads as TGTGCCAGCCGGGACAGGGGTTACGAGCAGTACTTC.